A selection of T cell receptor beta chains follows, all from one sample in a study of T cell responses to AZD1222 COVID-19 vaccine. The assay was immunoSEQ multiplex PCR, and TCRdb's table has in-frame clones only and misses some. This table has more than 80,000 clones, around 93% appearing once. Material: peripheral blood, obtained 28 days after the second AZD1222 dose. These TCRs come from an adult who received the AZD1222 COVID-19 vaccine. Each CDR3 is given with its conserved first and last residue. The D gene is left open where the match is weak. Clone sizes are given selectively: once, few, many, or a class where the clone is expanded.

TRBD1,NA,TRBJ2-1,TRBV9,CASSGTGWDEQFF,TGTGCCAGCAGCGGGACAGGGTGGGATGAGCAGTTCTTC
NA,NA,TRBJ2-1,TRBV20-1,CSARDYNEQFF,TGCAGTGCTAGGGACTACAATGAGCAGTTCTTC
NA,NA,TRBJ2-3,TRBV7-3,CASSELGSADTQYF,TGTGCCAGCAGCGAACTAGGCTCGGCGGATACGCAGTATTTT
NA,NA,TRBJ2-2,TRBV11-2,CASSLQGREDTGELFF,TGTGCCAGCAGCTTACAGGGGAGAGAGGACACCGGGGAGCTGTTTTTT
TRBD2,NA,TRBJ2-5,TRBV19,CAIKTGTSGGETQYF,TGTGCCATCAAAACCGGGACTAGCGGGGGAGAGACCCAGTACTTC
TRBD1,NA,TRBJ2-5,TRBV5-1,CASSLSGQGYETQYF,TGCGCCAGCAGCTTGTCGGGACAGGGGTACGAGACCCAGTACTTC
NA,NA,TRBJ2-6,TRBV27,CASSQGPGANVLTF,TGTGCCAGCAGTCAGGGTCCCGGGGCCAACGTCCTGACTTTC
NA,once,TRBJ2-2,TRBV9,CASSVLTGELFF,TGTGCCAGCAGCGTACTCACCGGGGAGCTGTTTTTT
TRBD1,NA,TRBJ1-1,TRBV6-6,CASSYGTGLNTEAFF,TGTGCCAGCAGTTACGGGACAGGATTGAACACTGAAGCTTTCTTT
NA,NA,TRBJ1-1,TRBV27,CASSLKPGMNTEAFF,TGTGCCAGCAGTTTAAAGCCGGGGATGAACACTGAAGCTTTCTTT
TRBD1,NA,TRBJ1-1,TRBV6-5,CASSYRDRATEAFF,TGTGCCAGCAGTTACCGGGACAGGGCTACTGAAGCTTTCTTT
TRBD2,NA,TRBJ2-1,TRBV7-9,CASSLGTSIEQFF,TGTGCCAGCAGCTTAGGGACTAGCATTGAGCAGTTCTTC
TRBD2,once,TRBJ2-1,TRBV28,CASGLSGSYNEQFF,TGTGCCAGCGGGTTAAGCGGGAGCTACAATGAGCAGTTCTTC
TRBD1,NA,TRBJ1-1,TRBV2,CASNNGGTGTAEAFF,TGTGCCAGCAACAACGGCGGGACAGGGACCGCTGAAGCTTTCTTT
TRBD2,NA,TRBJ2-1,TRBV3-1/TRBV3-2,CASSYGLAPSSYNEQFF,TGTGCCAGCAGCTACGGACTAGCGCCAAGCTCCTACAATGAGCAGTTCTTC
NA,NA,TRBJ1-2,TRBV21-1,CASTPPGLGYGYTF,TGTGCCAGCACCCCCCCCGGGTTGGGCTATGGCTACACCTTC
NA,NA,TRBJ2-1,TRBV6-5,CASGSGYNEQFF,TGTGCCAGCGGGAGCGGATACAATGAGCAGTTCTTC
TRBD2,NA,TRBJ2-2,TRBV11-2,CASSHQTSRNLGELFF,TGTGCCAGCAGCCACCAGACTAGCCGGAACCTCGGGGAGCTGTTTTTT
TRBD2,NA,TRBJ2-7,TRBV5-1,CASRLAGERYEQYF,TGCGCCAGTAGGCTAGCGGGAGAACGCTACGAGCAGTACTTC
NA,NA,TRBJ2-1,TRBV5-4,CASSRDSGTYNEQFF,TGTGCCAGCTCAAGGGACAGCGGGACATACAATGAGCAGTTCTTC
NA,NA,TRBJ2-5,TRBV23-1,CASSQYLPGRGIEQETQYF,TGCGCCAGCAGTCAATACCTCCCCGGGAGAGGGATTGAGCAAGAGACCCAGTACTTC
NA,NA,TRBJ1-1,TRBV5-5,CASSLTANTEAFF,TGTGCCAGCAGCCTGACAGCGAACACTGAAGCTTTCTTT
TRBD2,NA,TRBJ2-7,TRBV5-1,CASSFLSSGTDYEQYF,TGCGCCAGCAGCTTTCTTTCTAGCGGGACGGACTACGAGCAGTACTTC
NA,NA,TRBJ1-2,TRBV7-9,CASSREGNYGYTF,TGTGCCAGCAGCCGGGAGGGGAACTATGGCTACACCTTC
TRBD2,NA,TRBJ2-7,TRBV28,CASSLLAASYEQYF,TGTGCCAGCAGTTTACTAGCGGCATCCTACGAGCAGTACTTC
TRBD1,NA,TRBJ2-6,TRBV5-5,CASSLTGSGANILTF,TGTGCCAGCAGCCTGACAGGGTCTGGGGCCAACATCCTGACTTTC
TRBD1,NA,TRBJ1-2,TRBV7-9,CASSLGQGDGYTF,TGTGCCAGCAGCTTAGGACAGGGAGATGGCTACACCTTC
NA,few,TRBJ2-1,TRBV5-1,CASSPPGVMQFF,TGCGCCAGCAGCCCACCGGGAGTGATGCAGTTCTTC
NA,NA,TRBJ2-7,TRBV19,CASSVTLSYEQYF,TGTGCCAGTAGTGTGACACTCTCCTACGAGCAGTACTTC
NA,once,TRBJ1-1,TRBV30,CAWSVWAATEAFF,TGTGCCTGGAGTGTATGGGCCGCCACTGAAGCTTTCTTT
NA,NA,TRBJ1-3,TRBV5-1,CASSYASLHRDGNTIYF,TGCGCCAGCAGTTATGCATCTCTGCACAGGGACGGAAACACCATATATTTT
NA,NA,TRBJ1-3,TRBV11-2,CASSPSSGNTIYF,TGTGCCAGCAGCCCATCCTCTGGAAACACCATATATTTT
TRBD1,NA,TRBJ2-7,TRBV28,CASSFRFTGGVEQYF,TGTGCCAGCAGTTTTCGTTTCACAGGGGGCGTCGAGCAGTACTTC
NA,NA,TRBJ2-5,TRBV19,CASSERAETQYF,TGTGCCAGTAGCGAGCGAGCGGAGACCCAGTACTTC
NA,NA,TRBJ2-7,TRBV2,CASSYLHYEQYF,TGTGCCAGCTCGTATCTCCACTACGAGCAGTACTTC
NA,NA,TRBJ2-6,TRBV5-6,CASSFGSGANVLTF,TGTGCCAGCAGCTTCGGGTCTGGGGCCAACGTCCTGACTTTC
TRBD2,NA,TRBJ2-5,TRBV6-2/TRBV6-3,CASSYLTGTSIPLIQYF,TGTGCCAGCAGTTACTTAACCGGGACTAGTATACCCTTAATCCAGTACTTC